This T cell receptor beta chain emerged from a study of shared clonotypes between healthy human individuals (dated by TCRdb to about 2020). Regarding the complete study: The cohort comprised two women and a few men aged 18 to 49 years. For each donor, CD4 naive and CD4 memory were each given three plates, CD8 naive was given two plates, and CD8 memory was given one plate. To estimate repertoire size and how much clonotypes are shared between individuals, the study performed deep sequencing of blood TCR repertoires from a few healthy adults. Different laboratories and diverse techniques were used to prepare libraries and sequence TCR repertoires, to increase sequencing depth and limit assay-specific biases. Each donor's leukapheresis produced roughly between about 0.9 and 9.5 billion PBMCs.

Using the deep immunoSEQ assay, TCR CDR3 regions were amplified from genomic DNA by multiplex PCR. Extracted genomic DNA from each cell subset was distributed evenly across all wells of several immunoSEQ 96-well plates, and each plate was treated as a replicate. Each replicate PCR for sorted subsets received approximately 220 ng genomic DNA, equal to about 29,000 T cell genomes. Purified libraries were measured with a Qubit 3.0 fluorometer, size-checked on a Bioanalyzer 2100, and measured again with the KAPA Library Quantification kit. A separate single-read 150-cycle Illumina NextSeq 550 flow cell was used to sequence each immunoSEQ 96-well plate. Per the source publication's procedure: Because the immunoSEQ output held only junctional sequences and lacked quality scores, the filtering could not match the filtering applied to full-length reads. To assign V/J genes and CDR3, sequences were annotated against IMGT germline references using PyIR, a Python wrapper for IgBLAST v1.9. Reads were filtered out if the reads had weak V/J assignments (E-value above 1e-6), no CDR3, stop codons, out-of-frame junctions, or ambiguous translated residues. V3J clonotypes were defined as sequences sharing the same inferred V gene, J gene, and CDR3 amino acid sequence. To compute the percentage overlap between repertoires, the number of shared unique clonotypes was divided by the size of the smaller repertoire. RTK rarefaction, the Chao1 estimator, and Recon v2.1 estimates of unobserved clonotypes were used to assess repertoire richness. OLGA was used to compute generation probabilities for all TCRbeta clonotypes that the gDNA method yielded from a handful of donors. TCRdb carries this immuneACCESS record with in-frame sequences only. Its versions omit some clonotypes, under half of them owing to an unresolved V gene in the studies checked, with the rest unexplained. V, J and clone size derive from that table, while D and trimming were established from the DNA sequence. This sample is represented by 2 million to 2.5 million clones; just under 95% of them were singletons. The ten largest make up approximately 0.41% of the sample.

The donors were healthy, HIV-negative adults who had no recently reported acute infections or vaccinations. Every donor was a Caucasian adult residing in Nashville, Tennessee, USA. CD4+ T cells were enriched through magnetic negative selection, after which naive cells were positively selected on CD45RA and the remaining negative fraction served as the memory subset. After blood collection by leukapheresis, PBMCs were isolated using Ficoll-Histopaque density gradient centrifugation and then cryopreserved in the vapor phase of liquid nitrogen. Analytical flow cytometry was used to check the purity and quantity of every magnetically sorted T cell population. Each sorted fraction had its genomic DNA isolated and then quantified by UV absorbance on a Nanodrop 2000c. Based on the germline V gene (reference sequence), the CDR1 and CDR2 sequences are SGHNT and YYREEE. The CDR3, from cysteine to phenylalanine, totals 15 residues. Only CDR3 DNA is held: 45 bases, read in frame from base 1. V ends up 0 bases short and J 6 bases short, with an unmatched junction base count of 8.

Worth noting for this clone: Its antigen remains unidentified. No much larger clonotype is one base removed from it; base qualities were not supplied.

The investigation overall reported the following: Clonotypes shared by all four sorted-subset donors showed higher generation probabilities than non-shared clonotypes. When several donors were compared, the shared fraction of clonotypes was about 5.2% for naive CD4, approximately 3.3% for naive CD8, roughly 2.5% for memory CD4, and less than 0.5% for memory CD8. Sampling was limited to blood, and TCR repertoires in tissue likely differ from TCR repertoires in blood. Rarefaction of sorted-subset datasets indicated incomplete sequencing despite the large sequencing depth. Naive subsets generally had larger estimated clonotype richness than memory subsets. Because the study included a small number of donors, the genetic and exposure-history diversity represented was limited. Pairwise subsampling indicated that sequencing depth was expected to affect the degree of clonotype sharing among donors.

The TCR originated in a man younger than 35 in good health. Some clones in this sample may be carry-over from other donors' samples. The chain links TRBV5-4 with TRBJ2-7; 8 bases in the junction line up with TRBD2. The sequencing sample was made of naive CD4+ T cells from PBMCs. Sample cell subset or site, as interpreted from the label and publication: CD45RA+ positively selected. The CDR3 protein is CASSLGGTSSGEQYF. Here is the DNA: TGTGCCAGCAGCTTGGGCGGGACTAGTAGTGGCGAGCAGTACTTC.